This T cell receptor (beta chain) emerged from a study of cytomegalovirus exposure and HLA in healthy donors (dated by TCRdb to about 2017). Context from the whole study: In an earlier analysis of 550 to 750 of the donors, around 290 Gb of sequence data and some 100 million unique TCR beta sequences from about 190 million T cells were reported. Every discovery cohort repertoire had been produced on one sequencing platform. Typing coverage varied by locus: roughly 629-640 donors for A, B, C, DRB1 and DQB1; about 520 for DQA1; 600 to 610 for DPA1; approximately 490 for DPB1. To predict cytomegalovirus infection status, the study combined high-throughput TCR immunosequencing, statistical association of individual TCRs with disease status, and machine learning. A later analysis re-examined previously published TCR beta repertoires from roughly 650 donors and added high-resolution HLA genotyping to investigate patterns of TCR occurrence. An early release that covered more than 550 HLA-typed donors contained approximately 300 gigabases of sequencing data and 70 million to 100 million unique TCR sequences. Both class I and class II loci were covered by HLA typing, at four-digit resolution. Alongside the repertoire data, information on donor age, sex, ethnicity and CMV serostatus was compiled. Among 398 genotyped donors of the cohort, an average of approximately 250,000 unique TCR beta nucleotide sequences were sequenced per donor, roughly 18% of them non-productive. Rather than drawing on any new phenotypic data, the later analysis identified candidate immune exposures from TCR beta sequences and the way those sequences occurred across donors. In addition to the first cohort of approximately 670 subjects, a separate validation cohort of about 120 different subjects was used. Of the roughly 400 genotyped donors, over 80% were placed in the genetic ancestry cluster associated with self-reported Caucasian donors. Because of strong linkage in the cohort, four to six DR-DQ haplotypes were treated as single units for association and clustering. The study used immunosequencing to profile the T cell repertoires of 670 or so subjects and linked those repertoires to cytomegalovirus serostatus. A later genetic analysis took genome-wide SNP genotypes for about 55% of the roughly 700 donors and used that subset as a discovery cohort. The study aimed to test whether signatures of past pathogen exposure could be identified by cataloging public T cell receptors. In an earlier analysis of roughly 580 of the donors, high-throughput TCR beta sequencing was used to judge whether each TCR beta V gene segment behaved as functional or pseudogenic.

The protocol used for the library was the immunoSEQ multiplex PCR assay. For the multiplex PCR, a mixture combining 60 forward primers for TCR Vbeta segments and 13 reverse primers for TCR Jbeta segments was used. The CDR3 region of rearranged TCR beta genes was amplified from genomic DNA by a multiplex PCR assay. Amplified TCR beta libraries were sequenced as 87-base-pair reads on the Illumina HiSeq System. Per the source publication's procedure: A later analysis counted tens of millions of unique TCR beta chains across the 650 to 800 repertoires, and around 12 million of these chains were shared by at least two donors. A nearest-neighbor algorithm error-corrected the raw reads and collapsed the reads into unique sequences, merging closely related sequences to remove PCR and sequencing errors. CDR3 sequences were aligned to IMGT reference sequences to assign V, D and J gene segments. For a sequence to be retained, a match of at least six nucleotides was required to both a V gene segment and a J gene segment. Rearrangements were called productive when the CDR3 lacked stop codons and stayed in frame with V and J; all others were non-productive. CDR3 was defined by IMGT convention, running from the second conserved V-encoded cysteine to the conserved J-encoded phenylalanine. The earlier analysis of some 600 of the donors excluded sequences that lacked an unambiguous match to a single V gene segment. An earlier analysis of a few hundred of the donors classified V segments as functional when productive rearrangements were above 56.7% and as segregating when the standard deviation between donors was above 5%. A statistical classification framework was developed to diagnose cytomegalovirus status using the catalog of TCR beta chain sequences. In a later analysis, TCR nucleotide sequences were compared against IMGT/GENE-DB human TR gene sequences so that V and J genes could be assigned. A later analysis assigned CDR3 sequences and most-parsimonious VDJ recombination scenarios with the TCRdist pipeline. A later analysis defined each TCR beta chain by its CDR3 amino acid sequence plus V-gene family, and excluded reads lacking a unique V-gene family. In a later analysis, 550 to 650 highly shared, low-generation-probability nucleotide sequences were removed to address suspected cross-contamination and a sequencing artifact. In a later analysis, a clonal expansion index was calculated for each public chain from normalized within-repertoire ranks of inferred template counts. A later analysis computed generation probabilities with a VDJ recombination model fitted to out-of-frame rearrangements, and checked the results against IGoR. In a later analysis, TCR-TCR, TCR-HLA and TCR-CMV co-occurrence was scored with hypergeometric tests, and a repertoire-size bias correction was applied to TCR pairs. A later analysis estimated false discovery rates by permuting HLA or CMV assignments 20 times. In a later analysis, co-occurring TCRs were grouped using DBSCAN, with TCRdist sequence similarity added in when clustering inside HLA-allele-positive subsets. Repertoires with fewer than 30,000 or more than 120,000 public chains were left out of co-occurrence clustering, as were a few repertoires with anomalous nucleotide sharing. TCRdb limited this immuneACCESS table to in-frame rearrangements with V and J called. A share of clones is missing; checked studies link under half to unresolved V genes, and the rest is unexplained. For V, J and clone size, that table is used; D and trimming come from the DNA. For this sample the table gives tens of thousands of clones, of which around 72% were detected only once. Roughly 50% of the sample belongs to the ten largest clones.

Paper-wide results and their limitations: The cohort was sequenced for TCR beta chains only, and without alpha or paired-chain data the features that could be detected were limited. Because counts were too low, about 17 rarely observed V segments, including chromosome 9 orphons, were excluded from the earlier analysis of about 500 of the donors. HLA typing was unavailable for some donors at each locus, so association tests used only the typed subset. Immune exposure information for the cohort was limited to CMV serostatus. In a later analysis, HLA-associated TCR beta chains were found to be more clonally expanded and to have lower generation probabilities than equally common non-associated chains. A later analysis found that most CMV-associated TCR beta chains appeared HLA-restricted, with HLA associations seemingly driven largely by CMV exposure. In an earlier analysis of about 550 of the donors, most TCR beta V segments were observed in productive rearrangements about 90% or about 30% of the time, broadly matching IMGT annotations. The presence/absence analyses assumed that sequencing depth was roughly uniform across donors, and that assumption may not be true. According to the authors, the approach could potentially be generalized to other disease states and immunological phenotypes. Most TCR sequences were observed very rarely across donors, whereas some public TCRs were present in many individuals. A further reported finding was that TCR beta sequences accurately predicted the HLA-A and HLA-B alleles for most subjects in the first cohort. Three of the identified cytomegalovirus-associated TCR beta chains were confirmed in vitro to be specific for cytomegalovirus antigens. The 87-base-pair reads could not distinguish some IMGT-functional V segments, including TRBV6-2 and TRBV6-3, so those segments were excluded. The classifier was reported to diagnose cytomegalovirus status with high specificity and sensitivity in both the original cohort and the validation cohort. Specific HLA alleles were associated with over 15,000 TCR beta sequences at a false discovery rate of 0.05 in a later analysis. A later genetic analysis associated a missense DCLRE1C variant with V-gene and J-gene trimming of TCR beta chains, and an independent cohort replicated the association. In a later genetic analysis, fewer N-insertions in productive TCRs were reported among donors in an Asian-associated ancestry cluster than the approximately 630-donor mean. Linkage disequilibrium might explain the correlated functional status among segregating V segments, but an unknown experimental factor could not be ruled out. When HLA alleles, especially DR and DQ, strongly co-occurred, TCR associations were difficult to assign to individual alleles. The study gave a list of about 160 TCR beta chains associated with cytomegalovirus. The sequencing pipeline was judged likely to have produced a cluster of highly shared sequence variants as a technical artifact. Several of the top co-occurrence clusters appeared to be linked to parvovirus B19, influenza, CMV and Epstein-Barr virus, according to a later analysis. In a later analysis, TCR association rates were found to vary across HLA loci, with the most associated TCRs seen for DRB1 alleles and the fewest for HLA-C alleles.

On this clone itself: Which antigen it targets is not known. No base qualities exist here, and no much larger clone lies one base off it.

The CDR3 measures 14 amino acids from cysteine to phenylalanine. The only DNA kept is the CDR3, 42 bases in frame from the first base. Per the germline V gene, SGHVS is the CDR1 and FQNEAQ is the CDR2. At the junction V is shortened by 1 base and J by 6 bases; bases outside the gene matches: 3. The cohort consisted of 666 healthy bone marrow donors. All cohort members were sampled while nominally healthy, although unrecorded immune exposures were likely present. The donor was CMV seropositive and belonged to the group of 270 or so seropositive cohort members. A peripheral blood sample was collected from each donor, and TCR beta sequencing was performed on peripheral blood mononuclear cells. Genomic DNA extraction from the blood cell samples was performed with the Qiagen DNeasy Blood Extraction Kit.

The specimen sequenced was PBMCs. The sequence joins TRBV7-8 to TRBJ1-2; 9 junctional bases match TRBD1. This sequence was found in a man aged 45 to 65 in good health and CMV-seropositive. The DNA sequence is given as TGTGCCAGCAGCTTAGAACAGGGGGCCCATGGCTACACCTTC. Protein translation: CASSLEQGAHGYTF. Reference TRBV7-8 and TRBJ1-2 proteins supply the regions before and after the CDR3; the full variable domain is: GAGVSQSPRYKVAKRGQDVALRCDPISGHVSLFWYQQALGQGPEFLTYFQNEAQLDKSGLPSDRFFAERPEGSVSTLKIQRTQQEDSAVYLCASSLEQGAHGYTFGSGTRLTVV.